This T cell receptor beta chain was profiled in a study of CD8+ T cells in alopecia areata (dated by TCRdb to the late 2010s). About the full investigation: Skin from C3H/HeJ donors aged about 6-12 months with spontaneous alopecia was grafted onto female C3H/HeJ recipients aged roughly 7-11 weeks. High-throughput TCRbeta sequencing was used to examine T cell clonal expansion in alopecia areata in both the C3H/HeJ mouse model and human patients. Amplification of TCRbeta CDR3 regions was done by immunoSEQ multiplex PCR using 35 Vbeta forward primers and 13 Jbeta reverse primers. Scalp clonality was compared across normal scalp (n=4), patchy alopecia areata scalp (n=8), and alopecia totalis/universalis scalp (n=8). RNA came from the PAXgene miRNA kit for fixed scalp, the miRNeasy kit for PBMCs, and the RNeasy kit for mouse skin. On the human side, TCRbeta sequencing was run on scalp tissue and on sorted CD4+ and CD8+ peripheral blood T cells from healthy controls and from alopecia areata patients with either patchy or totalis/universalis disease. General conclusions and limits of the study: Resident alphabeta T cells in normal human skin are also sequenced, complicating scalp TCR repertoire analysis, unlike mouse skin dominated by gammadelta T cells. Higher clonality and more expanded CD8+ clones were observed in lesional scalp than in normal scalp, particularly in alopecia totalis/universalis, a finding suggestive of antigenic drive. TCR sequences shared between patients were less clear than in mice, possibly partly because of HLA diversity in the patient population.

This clone has more than one count but fewer than ten. The antigen it recognizes is unknown. The gene nomenclature and germline references here are murine. Cells from mouse cutaneous lymph nodes were pooled, stained for CD4, CD8alpha, NKG2D, NKG2ACE and other markers, and then sorted on a BD Influx. Library creation used the immunoSEQ multiplex PCR assay. For TCR sequencing, RNA was extracted from every sample and reverse transcribed into cDNA to serve as template. First-strand cDNA was synthesized with SuperScript III using a 2:1 mix of oligo-dT and random hexamers. A synthetic immune receptor repertoire was used to assess amplification bias, and residual bias was removed computationally. Libraries were sequenced on Illumina HiSeq using 60 bp reads that covered the CDR3 and were read from J toward V. As for how the authors treated the data: Raw reads were preprocessed to remove errors, and CDR3 was defined according to IMGT conventions as the region from the conserved cysteine to phenylalanine. Clonality was computed as 1 minus the Shannon entropy, with the entropy normalized by log2 of the number of productive unique TCRs. Whether each scalp clone was CD4 or CD8 was inferred by checking scalp TCRbeta sequences against the CD4 and CD8 repertoires from sorted blood. Held by TCRdb, this immuneACCESS table contains in-frame sequences only and omits some clones. Under half of the omission traces to an unresolved V gene where checked; the cause of the rest is unknown. D and trimming were read from the DNA, whereas the V and J calls and clone size are those reported in that table. This sample was tabulated with about 270,000 clones, among which there are no singletons. Less than 1.5% of the sample lies in the top ten.

Sequenced: CD4+ T cells sorted from a lymph node. This receptor was taken from a C3H/HeJ mouse with alopecia areata. This mouse strain carries MHC haplotype H2-k.

The CDR3 DNA, read in part, is TGTGCCAGCAGTGGGAAGACTGGGGGGAACTATGCT. Its product reads: CASSGKTGGNYA. The whole CDR3 protein reads CASSGKTGGNYAEQFF. The sequence links TRBV13-1 to TRBJ2-1; the central 10 bases match TRBD2. The sequence runs out 4 residues before the end of the CDR3; the remainder is reconstructed from the germline J gene. Clipping removes 3 bases from V and 1 base from J, with 4 as the unmatched junction base count. CDR1 and CDR2, looked up from the germline V gene, are NSHNY and SYGAGN. From its cysteine to its phenylalanine, the CDR3 spans 16 amino acids. Of the CDR3's DNA, 36 bases were read; they are in frame from base 1.